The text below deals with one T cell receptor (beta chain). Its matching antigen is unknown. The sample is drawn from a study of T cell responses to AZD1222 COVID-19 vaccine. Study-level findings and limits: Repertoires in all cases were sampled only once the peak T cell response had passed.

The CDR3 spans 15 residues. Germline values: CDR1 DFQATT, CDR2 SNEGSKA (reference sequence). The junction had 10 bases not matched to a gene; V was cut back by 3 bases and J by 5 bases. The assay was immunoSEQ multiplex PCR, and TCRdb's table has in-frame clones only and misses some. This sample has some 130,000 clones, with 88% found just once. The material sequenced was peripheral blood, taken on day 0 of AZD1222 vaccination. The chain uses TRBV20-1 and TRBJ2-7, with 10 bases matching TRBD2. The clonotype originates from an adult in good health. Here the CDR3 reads CSASPLAGAFHEQYF. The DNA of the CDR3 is TGCAGTGCTAGTCCCCTAGCGGGAGCTTTCCACGAGCAGTACTTC.